The rows below give T cell receptor beta chains drawn from one sample of a study of blood T cell repertoires in COVID-19. Produced via immunoSEQ multiplex PCR; TCRdb's table is partial and in-frame only. The sample shows a few hundred thousand clones, 75% to 85% of them seen only once. The sample comprised peripheral blood. Source of these receptors: a human donor in a cohort sampled during active COVID-19. Each CDR3 is given with its conserved first and last residue. The order of the fields is D gene, V gene, clone size, J gene, CDR3 DNA, CDR3 protein. The D gene is left open where the match is weak. Clone size is shown for a subset of rows, as once, few, many or a class of expanded clone.

NA	TRBV25-1	NA	TRBJ2-2	TGTGCCAGCAGTTCTTGGCCGAACACCGGGGAGCTGTTTTTT	CASSSWPNTGELFF
TRBD1	TRBV15	NA	TRBJ1-4	TGTGCCACCAGCAGAGGGACAGGGAGAAATGAAAAACTGTTTTTT	CATSRGTGRNEKLFF
NA	TRBV5-6	many	TRBJ2-3	TGTGCCAGCAGTCTTAGCACAGATACGCAGTATTTT	CASSLSTDTQYF
NA	TRBV30	NA	TRBJ1-5	TGTGCCTGGAATTTAGGCGCAGGGGCGGGCAATCAGCCCCAGCATTTT	CAWNLGAGAGNQPQHF
TRBD1	TRBV19	once	TRBJ2-7	TGTGCCAGTAGTATAGCAGGGGGCCCCAACTACGAGCAGTACTTC	CASSIAGGPNYEQYF
TRBD1	TRBV19	NA	TRBJ1-4	TGTGCCAGTTCTTTGGGACAGGCCATTAATGAAAAACTGTTTTTT	CASSLGQAINEKLFF
NA	TRBV15	NA	TRBJ2-3	TGTGCCACCAGCCCCCGTCGCATTTTGAGCGCGGGTACGCAGTATTTT	CATSPRRILSAGTQYF
NA	TRBV5-6	NA	TRBJ2-1	TGTGCCAGCAGCGGTGCTCTGCTAGGCTCCTACAATGAGCAGTTCTTC	CASSGALLGSYNEQFF
TRBD2	TRBV7-7	NA	TRBJ2-1	TGTGCTAGCAGCTTAGAAACTAGCGGGAGCCCGTCCGCTGAGCAGTTCTTC	CASSLETSGSPSAEQFF
NA	TRBV6-4	NA	TRBJ2-1	TGTGCCAGCAGCGCGCTAGAGGGCTCCTACAATGAGCAGTTCTTC	CASSALEGSYNEQFF
TRBD2	TRBV30	NA	TRBJ2-1	TGTGCCTGGAAAAAGGCTAGCGGCTACAATGAGCAGTTCTTC	CAWKKASGYNEQFF
TRBD1	TRBV29-1	NA	TRBJ2-2	TGCAGCGTCCCGACAGGGACGGGCACCGGGGAGCTGTTTTTT	CSVPTGTGTGELFF
NA	TRBV24-1	NA	TRBJ2-5	TGTGCCACCAGTGACCCAACAGGGTCCGAGACCCAGTACTTC	CATSDPTGSETQYF
TRBD2	TRBV28	NA	TRBJ2-7	TGTGCCAGCAGTTTAGTCCTACTAGCGGGAACCTACGAGCAGTACTTC	CASSLVLLAGTYEQYF
TRBD2	TRBV6-2/TRBV6-3	NA	TRBJ2-3	TGTGCCAGCAGTGGACTGTGGGGGAGGGTGGGGGAATCGGATACGCAGTATTTT	CASSGLWGRVGESDTQYF
NA	TRBV18	NA	TRBJ1-4	TGTGCCAGCTCACCAGTACTTCAGGCCAAGGATGAAAAACTGTTTTTT	CASSPVLQAKDEKLFF
TRBD2	TRBV4-1	NA	TRBJ2-1	TGCGCCAGCAGCCGGGAGGCTCTGGGCGGGAGGGAGGTCAATGAGCAGTTCTTC	CASSREALGGREVNEQFF
NA	TRBV30	NA	TRBJ2-7	TGTGCCTGGCACCCGGGACAAGGGGTCTCCTACGAGCAGTACTTC	CAWHPGQGVSYEQYF
NA	TRBV19	NA	TRBJ1-1	TGTGCCAGTAGCGATTCAGCGACGGCCGAAGCTTTCTTT	CASSDSATAEAFF
NA	TRBV2	NA	TRBJ2-4	TGTGCCAGCAGTGAACGCCTCGTGGGGCAGAACATTCAGTACTTC	CASSERLVGQNIQYF
NA	TRBV11-2	NA	TRBJ1-4	TGTGCCAGCAGCTCGACAGGTCCCAATGAAAAACTGTTTTTT	CASSSTGPNEKLFF
TRBD1	TRBV5-6	NA	TRBJ2-1	TGTGCCAGCAGCCCAACAGGGGGCAGCTACAATGAGCAGTTCTTC	CASSPTGGSYNEQFF
NA	TRBV28	NA	TRBJ1-1	TGTGCCAGCACCGTCCTTGGGGGGGGCAGTTGGACTGAAGCTTTCTTT	CASTVLGGGSWTEAFF
NA	TRBV11-2	NA	TRBJ1-4	TGTGCCAGCAGCCCATCAGGGGCAGGGGCTGTTGGTGAAAAACTGTTTTTT	CASSPSGAGAVGEKLFF
TRBD1	TRBV7-9	NA	TRBJ2-5	TGTGCCAGCAGCGGGGACAGGGGTCGGGAGACCCAGTACTTC	CASSGDRGRETQYF
NA	TRBV29-1	NA	TRBJ1-2	TGCAGCGCAGGGGACATCGGAGGCTACACCTTC	CSAGDIGGYTF
NA	TRBV9	NA	TRBJ2-1	TGTGCCAGCAGCGGCGACTCGAGCTCCTACAATGAGCAGTTCTTC	CASSGDSSSYNEQFF
TRBD1	TRBV30	NA	TRBJ2-7	TGTGCCTGGAGTGGAAGGACAGGAAAGGATTTTTCCTACGAGCAGTACTTC	CAWSGRTGKDFSYEQYF
TRBD1	TRBV6-5	NA	TRBJ1-3	TGTGCCAGCAGTTTCACAGGGGCCGCCAGCGCCATATATTTT	CASSFTGAASAIYF
NA	TRBV27	NA	TRBJ1-5	TGTGCCAGCAGTTCCCTCGACGGGTCTTATCAGCCCCAGCATTTT	CASSSLDGSYQPQHF
NA	TRBV9	NA	TRBJ2-2	TGTGCCAGCAGCGTAGACATCACCGGGGAGCTGTTTTTT	CASSVDITGELFF
NA	TRBV6-5	NA	TRBJ1-2	TGTGCCAGCAGTTATATGGGGCAAGGCTACACCTTC	CASSYMGQGYTF
NA	TRBV10-3	once	TRBJ2-7	TGTGCCATCAGTGGAGCTGACAGACAGTCCTACGAGCAGTACTTC	CAISGADRQSYEQYF
TRBD1	TRBV6-5	NA	TRBJ1-1	TGTGCCAGCAGCACAGGACAGGGCACTGAAGCTTTCTTT	CASSTGQGTEAFF
TRBD2	TRBV27	NA	TRBJ2-2	TGTGCCAGCAGTTTAACCGGGACTAGCGGGACTATCGGGGAGCTGTTTTTT	CASSLTGTSGTIGELFF
TRBD2	TRBV7-6	NA	TRBJ2-7	TGTGCCAGCAGCTTAGGGATGTGCGGGAGGGGGTCCTGCGAGCAGTACTTC	CASSLGMCGRGSCEQYF
NA	TRBV7-2	NA	TRBJ1-1	TGTGCCAGCAGCCAGCGGGCGGTAGAGCCTTTCTTT	CASSQRAVEPFF
TRBD1	TRBV27	many	TRBJ2-3	TGTGCCAGCAGTTTGCAGGGGGCCTTGGTTGGCACAGATACGCAGTATTTT	CASSLQGALVGTDTQYF
TRBD1	TRBV2	NA	TRBJ1-4	TGTGCCAGCAGTTACACAGGGGTTAATGAAAAACTGTTTTTT	CASSYTGVNEKLFF
TRBD2	TRBV9	NA	TRBJ2-1	TGTGCCAGCAGCGTAGGGACTAGGGTTTTCAATGAGCAGTTCTTC	CASSVGTRVFNEQFF
TRBD2	TRBV5-1	once	TRBJ2-7	TGCGCCAGCAGCCGGACTAGCGGATCCTACGAGCAGTACTTC	CASSRTSGSYEQYF
NA	TRBV4-1	NA	TRBJ2-2	TGCGCCAGCAGCCAAGAAGCTCGAACAGTAGGCACCGGGGAGCTGTTTTTT	CASSQEARTVGTGELFF
NA	TRBV24-1	NA	TRBJ2-3	TGTGCCACCAGTGATTTGGGCGGGACTAGCACAGATACGCAGTATTTT	CATSDLGGTSTDTQYF
NA	TRBV6-1	NA	TRBJ2-2	TGTGCCAGCAGTGCCTCCTTCAAAGGGGCAAACACCGGGGAGCTGTTTTTT	CASSASFKGANTGELFF
TRBD2	TRBV4-1	NA	TRBJ2-7	TGCGCCAGCAGCCAGACTAGCGCCTCCTACGAGCAGTACTTC	CASSQTSASYEQYF
TRBD1	TRBV15	once	TRBJ2-3	TGTGCCACCAGCATCCGGGACAGGGGCACAGATACGCAGTATTTT	CATSIRDRGTDTQYF
TRBD1	TRBV28	NA	TRBJ1-5	TGTGCCAGCAGTTGGGGGGACAGGGGCCCCAATCAGCCCCAGCATTTT	CASSWGDRGPNQPQHF
NA	TRBV30	NA	TRBJ1-1	TGTGCCTGGAGTGTTCTGGCAGGGAAAACTGAAGCTTTCTTT	CAWSVLAGKTEAFF
NA	TRBV27	NA	TRBJ2-3	TGTGCCAGCCTTAGGAGTAGCACAGATACGCAGTATTTT	CASLRSSTDTQYF
NA	TRBV6-1	few	TRBJ1-6	TGTGCCAGCAGTGAAGCAGGCAGGGGTAGATCACCCCTCCACTTT	CASSEAGRGRSPLHF
NA	TRBV24-1	once	TRBJ2-5	TGTGCCACCAGCACAGGGCTCCAGAGGACCCAGTACTTC	CATSTGLQRTQYF
TRBD1	TRBV10-3	NA	TRBJ1-5	TGTGCCATGGACAGGAGTTATCAGCCCCAGCATTTT	CAMDRSYQPQHF
NA	TRBV11-2	NA	TRBJ1-4	TGTGCCAGCACTACCGCGCAAGATGAAAAACTGTTTTTT	CASTTAQDEKLFF
TRBD1	TRBV7-2	NA	TRBJ1-5	TGTGCCAGCAGCTTAATCCAGGGGGGCAGTCAGCCCCAGCATTTT	CASSLIQGGSQPQHF
TRBD1	TRBV5-1	NA	TRBJ1-3	TGCGCCAGCAGCTTGGGGGACAGTTTTCCTGGAAACACCATATATTTT	CASSLGDSFPGNTIYF
NA	TRBV2	once	TRBJ2-7	TGTGCCAGCAGTGAAGGAGGAACGGGGAGCTCCTACGAGCAGTACTTC	CASSEGGTGSSYEQYF
TRBD1	TRBV2	NA	TRBJ1-2	TGTGCCAGCAGTCGACAGGGGGAGGGTGGCTACACCTTC	CASSRQGEGGYTF
TRBD1	TRBV6-6	NA	TRBJ2-2	TGTGCCAGCAGCCTGACAGGGCAGAACACCGGGGAGCTGTTTTTT	CASSLTGQNTGELFF
NA	TRBV10-3	NA	TRBJ2-7	TGTGCCATCAGTGAAGGGACTCCTCAGTACTTC	CAISEGTPQYF